Listed below are T cell receptor beta chains from one sample, sequenced in a study of blood T cell repertoires in COVID-19. The assay was immunoSEQ multiplex PCR, and TCRdb's table has in-frame clones only and misses some. The data hold roughly 400,000 clones, with over 75% observed a single time. Input material: PBMCs or T cells enriched from blood (not recorded which). These receptors were collected from a woman under 30 who had been exposed to COVID-19. Both conserved end residues are part of each CDR3. A D gene is named only where the DNA matches it firmly. Size tells how often a clone was seen (once, few, many) or the class of an expanded clone, and some rows leave it out.

abundance: -; v_gene: TRBV5-6; j_gene: TRBJ2-3; d_gene: TRBD2; CDR3nt: TGTGCCAGCAGCCCCAGACTAGCGGGAGCAGATACGCAGTATTTT; CDR3aa: CASSPRLAGADTQYF
abundance: -; v_gene: TRBV6-5; j_gene: TRBJ2-2; d_gene: TRBD1; CDR3nt: TGTGCCAGCAGGCCACAGGGGGCATTGACCGGGGAGCTGTTTTTT; CDR3aa: CASRPQGALTGELFF
abundance: -; v_gene: TRBV7-2; j_gene: TRBJ1-2; d_gene: -; CDR3nt: TGTGCCAGCAGACAGCACCCGAGGGGGTCGTATGGCTACACCTTC; CDR3aa: CASRQHPRGSYGYTF
abundance: -; v_gene: TRBV5-4; j_gene: TRBJ1-3; d_gene: -; CDR3nt: TGTGCCAGCAGCTCGGCACGGGGGGCGGGAAACACCATATATTTT; CDR3aa: CASSSARGAGNTIYF
abundance: -; v_gene: TRBV5-8; j_gene: TRBJ2-3; d_gene: TRBD2; CDR3nt: TGTGCCAGCAGCTTGGTTCCGCTAGCGGGGGGGACAGATACGCAGTATTTT; CDR3aa: CASSLVPLAGGTDTQYF
abundance: -; v_gene: TRBV2; j_gene: TRBJ1-6; d_gene: TRBD1; CDR3nt: TGTGCCAGCAGTATGACAGGGGATTCACCCCTCCACTTT; CDR3aa: CASSMTGDSPLHF
abundance: -; v_gene: TRBV5-1; j_gene: TRBJ2-2; d_gene: -; CDR3nt: TGCGCCAGCAGCTGGCCCACAGGGACGAACACCGGGGAGCTGTTTTTT; CDR3aa: CASSWPTGTNTGELFF
abundance: -; v_gene: TRBV19; j_gene: TRBJ1-1; d_gene: TRBD1; CDR3nt: TGTGCCAGTAGTGACGGTCCGGGACAGGGGAACCCTGAAGCTTTCTTT; CDR3aa: CASSDGPGQGNPEAFF
abundance: -; v_gene: TRBV7-2; j_gene: TRBJ2-5; d_gene: -; CDR3nt: TGTGCCAGCAGCTTTCTGTTTCTTTTAGCTGGTCAAGAGACCCAGTACTTC; CDR3aa: CASSFLFLLAGQETQYF
abundance: -; v_gene: TRBV7-2; j_gene: TRBJ2-3; d_gene: -; CDR3nt: TGTGCCAGCAGCTTAGTAAGCCCAGATACGCAGTATTTT; CDR3aa: CASSLVSPDTQYF
abundance: -; v_gene: TRBV28; j_gene: TRBJ1-1; d_gene: TRBD1; CDR3nt: TGTGCCAGCAGTTTATGGAGGACAGGGGGTCTCACTGAAGCTTTCTTT; CDR3aa: CASSLWRTGGLTEAFF
abundance: -; v_gene: TRBV6-4; j_gene: TRBJ1-2; d_gene: TRBD1; CDR3nt: TGTGCCAGCAGCGCTACAGGGGACTATGGCTACACCTTC; CDR3aa: CASSATGDYGYTF
abundance: once; v_gene: TRBV21-1; j_gene: TRBJ1-2; d_gene: -; CDR3nt: TGTGCCAGCAGCCATAGGGACAGGACAGCTAACTATGGCTACACCTTC; CDR3aa: CASSHRDRTANYGYTF
abundance: -; v_gene: TRBV7-9; j_gene: TRBJ2-4; d_gene: TRBD1; CDR3nt: TGTGCCAGCAGCAAGCAACAGGGGGCCGGAGACATTCAGTACTTC; CDR3aa: CASSKQQGAGDIQYF
abundance: -; v_gene: TRBV6-5; j_gene: TRBJ2-5; d_gene: TRBD2; CDR3nt: TGTGCCAGCAGTTACTCGAGGAGCGGGAGAGAGACCCAGTACTTC; CDR3aa: CASSYSRSGRETQYF
abundance: -; v_gene: TRBV27; j_gene: TRBJ1-1; d_gene: TRBD1; CDR3nt: TGTGCCAGCAGAGTACAGGGGGCTGAAGCTTTCTTT; CDR3aa: CASRVQGAEAFF
abundance: -; v_gene: TRBV7-8; j_gene: TRBJ1-1; d_gene: -; CDR3nt: TGTGCCAGCAGCTTAGTAACTGGGAACACTGAAGCTTTCTTT; CDR3aa: CASSLVTGNTEAFF
abundance: -; v_gene: TRBV7-9; j_gene: TRBJ1-1; d_gene: TRBD1; CDR3nt: TGTGCCAGCAGCTCCCAAGGACAGGGAAAGGAGGGCACTGAAGCTTTCTTT; CDR3aa: CASSSQGQGKEGTEAFF
abundance: -; v_gene: TRBV6-6; j_gene: TRBJ1-3; d_gene: -; CDR3nt: TGTGCCAGCAGTTACTATGGGGGCGGAACTGGAAACACCATATATTTT; CDR3aa: CASSYYGGGTGNTIYF
abundance: -; v_gene: TRBV29-1; j_gene: TRBJ1-1; d_gene: TRBD1; CDR3nt: TGCAGCGGTGGAAACAGGGGGAGGGACACTGAAGCTTTCTTT; CDR3aa: CSGGNRGRDTEAFF
abundance: -; v_gene: TRBV4-2; j_gene: TRBJ1-4; d_gene: -; CDR3nt: TGTGCCAGCAGCCAATCAGGGCTGGCTAATGAAAAACTGTTTTTT; CDR3aa: CASSQSGLANEKLFF
abundance: -; v_gene: TRBV4-3; j_gene: TRBJ2-1; d_gene: -; CDR3nt: TGCGCCAGCAGCCCAGGCCGTTGGGACACCGAGGGGCGCGGGTTTTGGAACAATGAGCAGTTCTTC; CDR3aa: CASSPGRWDTEGRGFWNNEQFF
abundance: -; v_gene: TRBV27; j_gene: TRBJ2-1; d_gene: -; CDR3nt: TGTGCCAGCGCCGGACAGTCCGGGGGAGCGGGAAACTACAATGAGCAGTTCTTC; CDR3aa: CASAGQSGGAGNYNEQFF
abundance: -; v_gene: TRBV5-4; j_gene: TRBJ1-1; d_gene: -; CDR3nt: TGTGCCAGCAGCCCAGGGAGGACTGAAGCTTTCTTT; CDR3aa: CASSPGRTEAFF
abundance: -; v_gene: TRBV10-3; j_gene: TRBJ2-1; d_gene: -; CDR3nt: TGTGCCATCAGCTCGTACGGTGAGCAGTTCTTC; CDR3aa: CAISSYGEQFF
abundance: -; v_gene: TRBV4-1; j_gene: TRBJ2-7; d_gene: TRBD1; CDR3nt: TGCGCCAGCAGCCAAATCACAGGGGATGACGAGCAGTACTTC; CDR3aa: CASSQITGDDEQYF